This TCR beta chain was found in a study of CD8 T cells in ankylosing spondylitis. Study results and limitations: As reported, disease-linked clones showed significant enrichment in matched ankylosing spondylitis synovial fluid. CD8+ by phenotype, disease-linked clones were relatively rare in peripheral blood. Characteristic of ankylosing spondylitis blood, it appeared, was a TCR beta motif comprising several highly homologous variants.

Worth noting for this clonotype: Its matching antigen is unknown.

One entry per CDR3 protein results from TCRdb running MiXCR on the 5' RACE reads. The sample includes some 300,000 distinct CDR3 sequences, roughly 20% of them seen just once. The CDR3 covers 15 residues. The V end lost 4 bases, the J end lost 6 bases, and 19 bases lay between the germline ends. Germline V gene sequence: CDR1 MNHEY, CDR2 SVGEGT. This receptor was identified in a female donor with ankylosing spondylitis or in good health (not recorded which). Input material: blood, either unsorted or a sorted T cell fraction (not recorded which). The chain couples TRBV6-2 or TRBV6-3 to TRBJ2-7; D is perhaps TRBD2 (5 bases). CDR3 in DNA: TGTGCCAGCAGTTCCCAGCGGCAGCTCCTGTTCGAGCAGTACTTC. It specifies CASSSQRQLLFEQYF.